This is a list of T cell receptor beta chains from one sample in a study of T-cell memory formation after mild COVID-19. Via MiXCR, TCRdb re-called the 5' RACE reads, giving one row per CDR3 protein. The table records about 140,000 distinct CDR3 sequences, more than 12% of them present only once. Sequencing used PBMCs or a T cell subset sorted from them (not recorded which). These receptors were collected from an adult woman who had mild COVID-19 (a few samples of this study predate the infection). Cell type and time point are not known. CDR3s include the opening cysteine and the closing phenylalanine or tryptophan. The D gene is left open where the match is weak. Size is omitted from some rows. Given values are once, few, many or a class for expanded clones.

CDR3: CASSLVTTGWGTEAFF
DNA: TGTGCCAGCAGCTTAGTCACGACAGGGTGGGGCACTGAAGCTTTCTTT
J: TRBJ1-1
V: TRBV13
size: -
D: TRBD1

CDR3: CASSQAAPGTSGGPQETQYF
DNA: TGCGCCAGCAGCCAAGCAGCCCCCGGGACTAGCGGGGGACCCCAAGAGACCCAGTACTTC
J: TRBJ2-5
V: TRBV4-1
size: few
D: TRBD2

CDR3: CSVERLAGERISYEQYF
DNA: TGCAGCGTTGAGAGGCTAGCGGGAGAAAGGATCTCCTACGAGCAGTACTTC
J: TRBJ2-7
V: TRBV29-1
size: -
D: TRBD2

CDR3: CATLLDSRSSYNEQFF
DNA: TGTGCCACCCTCTTAGACAGCCGAAGCTCCTACAATGAGCAGTTCTTC
J: TRBJ2-1
V: TRBV12-3/TRBV12-4
size: few
D: -

CDR3: CASSPTPLAGSDEQYF
DNA: TGTGCCAGCAGTCCGACTCCTCTAGCGGGAAGCGACGAGCAGTACTTC
J: TRBJ2-7
V: TRBV6-5
size: -
D: TRBD2

CDR3: CASSTLGSTDTQYF
DNA: TGTGCCAGCAGCACGCTTGGTAGCACAGATACGCAGTATTTT
J: TRBJ2-3
V: TRBV12-3/TRBV12-4
size: few
D: -

CDR3: CASRSRQGATEAFF
DNA: TGTGCCAGCAGATCTAGACAGGGGGCAACTGAAGCTTTCTTT
J: TRBJ1-1
V: TRBV7-9
size: few
D: TRBD1

CDR3: CSVEGAGNTIYF
DNA: TGCAGCGTTGAAGGGGCTGGAAACACCATATATTTT
J: TRBJ1-3
V: TRBV29-1
size: few
D: -

CDR3: CASSPERFIANYGYTF
DNA: TGTGCCAGCAGTCCGGAGAGGTTTATAGCTAACTATGGCTACACCTTC
J: TRBJ1-2
V: TRBV12-3/TRBV12-4
size: -
D: -

CDR3: CASSSGTGNNEQFF
DNA: TGTGCCAGCAGCTCCGGGACAGGGAACAATGAGCAGTTCTTC
J: TRBJ2-1
V: TRBV7-3
size: -
D: TRBD1

CDR3: CSVRQGDYEQYF
DNA: TGCAGCGTCAGACAGGGGGACTACGAGCAGTACTTC
J: TRBJ2-7
V: TRBV29-1
size: few
D: TRBD1

CDR3: CAIQAGGTDTQYF
DNA: TGTGCCATCCAAGCGGGGGGCACAGATACGCAGTATTTT
J: TRBJ2-3
V: TRBV27
size: few
D: TRBD2

CDR3: CASSQWRQGSVSYEQYF
DNA: TGCGCCAGCAGCCAATGGCGCCAGGGGAGTGTATCCTACGAGCAGTACTTC
J: TRBJ2-7
V: TRBV4-1
size: few
D: -

CDR3: CASSRDRERGEQFF
DNA: TGTGCCAGCAGCAGGGACAGGGAAAGGGGTGAGCAGTTCTTC
J: TRBJ2-1
V: TRBV3-1
size: few
D: TRBD1

CDR3: CASSAGLFGDRRTGELFF
DNA: TGTGCCAGCAGCGCGGGGCTCTTTGGAGACAGGCGCACCGGGGAGCTGTTTTTT
J: TRBJ2-2
V: TRBV5-5
size: -
D: -

CDR3: CSARSSGRSLTGELFF
DNA: TGCAGTGCTAGATCTAGCGGGAGGTCTCTAACCGGGGAGCTGTTTTTT
J: TRBJ2-2
V: TRBV20-1
size: -
D: TRBD2

CDR3: CASSPPAGSSTEAFF
DNA: TGTGCCAGCTCACCACCGGCTGGCAGCAGCACTGAAGCTTTCTTT
J: TRBJ1-1
V: TRBV18
size: -
D: -

CDR3: CASSLPSYNEQFF
DNA: TGTGCCAGCAGTTTACCCAGTTACAATGAGCAGTTCTTC
J: TRBJ2-1
V: TRBV12-3/TRBV12-4
size: -
D: -

CDR3: CASSEVDISNQPQHF
DNA: TGTGCCAGTAGTGAGGTGGATATTAGCAATCAGCCCCAGCATTTT
J: TRBJ1-5
V: TRBV19
size: few
D: -

CDR3: CASRGGYPPLISTDTQYF
DNA: TGTGCCAGCCGTGGGGGATATCCCCCTTTGATTAGCACAGATACGCAGTATTTT
J: TRBJ2-3
V: TRBV6-5
size: few
D: -

CDR3: CANSVVGSTHDEAFF
DNA: TGTGCCAACAGCGTAGTGGGCAGCACACACGATGAAGCTTTCTTT
J: TRBJ1-1
V: TRBV9
size: few
D: -

CDR3: CASSPGLAGNEQYF
DNA: TGTGCCAGCAGTCCGGGACTAGCGGGCAACGAGCAGTACTTC
J: TRBJ2-7
V: TRBV7-2
size: few
D: TRBD2

CDR3: CASSEDLANTEAFF
DNA: TGTGCCAGCAGTGAGGACTTAGCGAACACTGAAGCTTTCTTT
J: TRBJ1-1
V: TRBV6-1
size: -
D: -

CDR3: CASSLGQATSNYGYTF
DNA: TGCGCCAGCAGCTTGGGACAGGCGACTTCTAACTATGGCTACACCTTC
J: TRBJ1-2
V: TRBV5-1
size: -
D: -

CDR3: CASSFRGEQYF
DNA: TGTGCCAGCAGTTTCCGAGGGGAGCAGTACTTC
J: TRBJ2-7
V: TRBV27
size: -
D: -

CDR3: CASSLGGTGRDEQFF
DNA: TGTGCCAGCAGTTTAGGAGGGACAGGGAGGGATGAGCAGTTCTTC
J: TRBJ2-1
V: TRBV12-3/TRBV12-4
size: -
D: TRBD1

CDR3: CASSASNQPQHF
DNA: TGTGCCAGCTCAGCCAGCAATCAGCCCCAGCATTTT
J: TRBJ1-5
V: TRBV6-6
size: few
D: -

CDR3: CASSPSTGGIDTQYF
DNA: TGTGCCAGCTCACCGTCGACAGGGGGCATAGATACGCAGTATTTT
J: TRBJ2-3
V: TRBV18
size: few
D: TRBD1

CDR3: CASSPSGEGETQYF
DNA: TGTGCCAGCAGCCCTAGCGGGGAAGGCGAGACCCAGTACTTC
J: TRBJ2-5
V: TRBV7-7
size: few
D: TRBD2

CDR3: CASSSLAGGQYNEQFF
DNA: TGTGCCAGCAGCTCGCTAGCGGGAGGTCAATACAATGAGCAGTTCTTC
J: TRBJ2-1
V: TRBV11-2
size: few
D: TRBD2

CDR3: CSARDANYEQYF
DNA: TGCAGTGCTAGGGACGCAAACTACGAGCAGTACTTC
J: TRBJ2-7
V: TRBV20-1
size: few
D: -

CDR3: CASRGGGANVLTF
DNA: TGTGCCAGCAGGGGCGGAGGGGCCAACGTCCTGACTTTC
J: TRBJ2-6
V: TRBV2
size: -
D: -

CDR3: CATSDGSDYEQYF
DNA: TGTGCCACCAGTGATGGTAGCGACTACGAGCAGTACTTC
J: TRBJ2-7
V: TRBV24-1
size: few
D: -

CDR3: CASNPGLPNTEAFF
DNA: TGTGCCAGCAATCCGGGACTCCCGAACACTGAAGCTTTCTTT
J: TRBJ1-1
V: TRBV12-3/TRBV12-4
size: -
D: -

CDR3: CASSLNTGGTKTQYF
DNA: TGTGCCAGCAGTTTAAATACAGGGGGTACGAAGACCCAGTACTTC
J: TRBJ2-5
V: TRBV27
size: -
D: TRBD1

CDR3: CASSRGGQETQYF
DNA: TGCGCCAGCAGCCGCGGCGGGCAAGAGACCCAGTACTTC
J: TRBJ2-5
V: TRBV5-1
size: few
D: -

CDR3: CASTRQYSMNTEAFF
DNA: TGTGCCAGCACCCGACAGTATAGTATGAACACTGAAGCTTTCTTT
J: TRBJ1-1
V: TRBV4-2
size: few
D: -

CDR3: CATSDSLSPRGSSNQPQHF
DNA: TGTGCCACCAGTGACTCCCTGAGCCCCCGGGGGAGCAGCAATCAGCCCCAGCATTTT
J: TRBJ1-5
V: TRBV24-1
size: few
D: -

CDR3: CASSLARSGSTGANVLTF
DNA: TGCGCCAGCAGCTTGGCCAGGAGCGGGAGTACTGGGGCCAACGTCCTGACTTTC
J: TRBJ2-6
V: TRBV5-1
size: -
D: TRBD2

CDR3: CASSLAGPYNEQFF
DNA: TGTGCCAGCAGTTTGGCGGGACCCTACAATGAGCAGTTCTTC
J: TRBJ2-1
V: TRBV12-3/TRBV12-4
size: -
D: -

CDR3: CASSTRQGEGTEAFF
DNA: TGCGCCAGCAGCACAAGACAGGGGGAGGGAACTGAAGCTTTCTTT
J: TRBJ1-1
V: TRBV5-1
size: -
D: TRBD1

CDR3: CASSQDRGGDTQYF
DNA: TGTGCCAGCAGTCAAGACAGGGGGGGGGATACGCAGTATTTT
J: TRBJ2-3
V: TRBV6-5
size: -
D: TRBD1

CDR3: CATSDFLLAGGTGELFF
DNA: TGTGCCACCAGTGATTTTCTACTAGCGGGAGGTACCGGGGAGCTGTTTTTT
J: TRBJ2-2
V: TRBV24-1
size: few
D: TRBD2

CDR3: CASSIFGGHEQYF
DNA: TGTGCCAGTAGTATATTCGGGGGCCACGAGCAGTACTTC
J: TRBJ2-7
V: TRBV19
size: -
D: -

CDR3: CASSLSYMNTEAFF
DNA: TGCGCCAGCAGCCTTTCCTACATGAACACTGAAGCTTTCTTT
J: TRBJ1-1
V: TRBV5-1
size: -
D: -

CDR3: CASSKPGQGVDYGYTF
DNA: TGTGCCAGCAGCAAGCCGGGACAGGGGGTAGACTATGGCTACACCTTC
J: TRBJ1-2
V: TRBV7-9
size: -
D: TRBD1

CDR3: CSARRVETSTGELFF
DNA: TGCAGTGCTAGGAGGGTCGAGACCAGCACCGGGGAGCTGTTTTTT
J: TRBJ2-2
V: TRBV20-1
size: -
D: -

CDR3: CSVSTGQVYEQYF
DNA: TGCAGCGTCTCTACGGGACAGGTATACGAGCAGTACTTC
J: TRBJ2-7
V: TRBV29-1
size: -
D: TRBD1